This T cell receptor beta chain was captured by sequencing in a study of T cell repertoires in cytomegalovirus infection. The wider study: Selection of CMV epitopes for the study included recently identified HLA-C-restricted and well-studied HLA-B-restricted ones. CMV infection plus the matching HLA type was flagged by public TCR beta signatures.

The CDR3 has 16 residues. The V gene's germline CDR1 is MNHNS and CDR2 SASEGT. Deletions cut 4 bases from V and 0 bases from J, with 13 bases between. Study-level findings and limits: The ex vivo response showed dominance by HLA-C-restricted CMV-specific TCR beta clonotypes. Identification of carriers of CMV plus the relevant HLA was performed using cumulative public TCR beta family frequency.

Via MiXCR, TCRdb re-called the reads, giving one row per CDR3 protein. The sample contains tens of thousands of distinct CDR3 sequences, roughly a quarter of which appear only once. This clonotype was seen only a few times. No antigen is known for it. The source was CD8+ T cells from cultured PBMCs, collected from culture after CMV antigen stimulation. The chain combines TRBV6-1 with TRBJ2-1; D is undetermined. This clonotype originated in a human donor in good health (CMV status not recorded). Some clones in this sample may be carry-over from other donors' samples. The CDR3 reads CASSGRRSSSYNEQFF. The DNA for the CDR3 is TGTGCCAGCAGTGGGAGACGGAGTAGCTCCTACAATGAGCAGTTCTTC.